The 22 T cell receptor beta chains reported below all come from one sample, sequenced in a study of shared clonotypes between healthy human individuals. Only in-frame clones appear in the TCRdb table, and some are missing; sequencing was by immunoSEQ multiplex PCR. The sample has around 980,000 clones, approximately 80% seen once. The source material was memory CD4+ T cells from PBMCs. Subset here: CD45RA-negative fraction. Every receptor here comes from a man between 18 and 35 years old in good health. Some clones in this sample may be carry-over from other donors' samples.

This chain links TRBV5-6 with TRBJ1-2; 7 bases are shared with TRBD1. There are 13 residues in the CDR3. With V trimmed by 3 bases and J by 4 bases, 3 bases remained unmatched. Germline V CDR1 and CDR2: SGHDT, YYEEEE. The CDR3 DNA is TGTGCCAGCAGCTCAGGGGGTACCTATGGCTACACCTTC. The encoded protein is CASSSGGTYGYTF.

V gene TRBV19 combines with J gene TRBJ2-6; the D gene is possibly TRBD2 (5 bases). The V gene lost 10 bases and the J gene lost 2 bases, with 9 bases spanning the gap. The CDR3 extends over 13 amino acids. From germline, CDR1 is LNHDA and CDR2 SQIVND (reference sequence). The DNA for the CDR3 is TGTGCCACCGGGGTAACTGGGGCCAACGTCCTGACTTTC. Protein: CATGVTGANVLTF.

This clone was recorded a few times. This chain connects TRBV5-4 to TRBJ2-7, with 12 positions matching TRBD2. CDR3 length: 17 residues. Per germline, CDR1 SGHNT and CDR2 YYREEE (reference sequence). V was pared by 1 base and J by 2 bases, with 7 bases of the junction left unmatched. CDR3 sequence: CASSLTSGRTSAYEQYF. In DNA, the CDR3 is TGTGCCAGCAGCTTGACTAGCGGGAGGACCTCTGCCTACGAGCAGTACTTC.

The chain carries TRBV7-3 and TRBJ2-1; D is unclear. The CDR3 spans 13 residues. Germline CDR1 is SGHTA and CDR2 is FQGTGA. Trimming removed 5 bases at V and 6 bases at J, with 11 bases between. The CDR3 region has the DNA TGTGCCAGCAGCCCCCTAAAAGGCAATGAGCAGTTCTTC. Translation: CASSPLKGNEQFF.

About this clone itself: This sample also contains other DNA sequences that code for the same CDR3. The chain is built from TRBV9 and TRBJ1-2; D is unresolved. Germline V gives CDR1 SGDLS, CDR2 YYNGEE. Between the trimmed V and J ends, which lost 0 bases and 3 bases, there was a span of 9 bases. The CDR3 runs to 14 residues. This CDR3 reads CASSVAPGDYGYTF. The DNA for the CDR3 is TGTGCCAGCAGCGTAGCTCCTGGGGACTATGGCTACACCTTC.

This sequence joins TRBV10-3 and TRBJ2-1, with 9 bases fitting TRBD2. Germline CDR1 ENHRY, CDR2 SYGVKD. The CDR3 loop spans 13 amino acids. V lost 8 bases, J lost 7 bases, and 6 bases stayed unmatched. The CDR3 coding sequence is TGTGCCATCGGGCAAGCGGGAGGTAATGAGCAGTTCTTC. Its protein is CAIGQAGGNEQFF.

This chain joins TRBV2 and TRBJ1-1; D possibly corresponds to TRBD1 (5 bases). The length of the CDR3 is 13 residues. The germline V gene has CDR1 SNHLY and CDR2 FYNNEI. V lost 6 bases, J lost 1 base, and 9 bases lay in between. CDR3 bases: TGTGCCAGCAGGAGAACAGGGAACACTGAAGCTTTCTTT. Its translation: CASRRTGNTEAFF.

J is TRBJ2-7 and V is TRBV25-1, with D uncertain. V was cut by 3 bases and J by 4 bases, with 7 bases left in between. This CDR3 is built from 12 residues. Germline values: CDR1 MGHDK, CDR2 SYGVNS. Here the CDR3 reads CASSDLGYEQYF. DNA of the CDR3: TGTGCCAGCAGTGATCTGGGATACGAGCAGTACTTC.

The CDR3: CASSLAAENTDTQYF. CDR3 in DNA: TGCGCCAGCAGCTTGGCAGCGGAAAACACAGATACGCAGTATTTT. This chain joins TRBV5-1 and TRBJ2-3, with D perhaps TRBD2 (5 bases). Germline V lookup: CDR1 SGHRS, CDR2 YFSETQ. V was shortened by 0 bases and J by 2 bases, with 10 bases between the two germline ends. This CDR3 is built from 15 residues. The whole variable domain, filled in from reference TRBV5-1 and TRBJ2-3, reads KAGVTQTPRYLIKTRGQQVTLSCSPISGHRSVSWYQQTPGQGLQFLFEYFSETQRNKGNFPGRFSGRQFSNSRSEMNVSTLELGDSALYLCASSLAAENTDTQYFGPGTRLTVL.

This chain links TRBV28 with TRBJ2-7; the match to TRBD1 covers 7 bases. Per germline, CDR1 MDHEN and CDR2 SYDVKM. The CDR3 spans 13 residues. Losses at the gene ends were 7 bases for V and 2 bases for J; bases not matched to a gene: 5. CDR3 residues: CASTRDRPYEQYF. CDR3 in DNA: TGTGCCAGCACCCGGGACAGACCCTACGAGCAGTACTTC.

The chain uses TRBV6-4 and TRBJ2-1, with D perhaps TRBD2 (5 bases). V was pared by 4 bases and J by 7 bases, with 5 bases between. The CDR3 covers 11 residues. CDR1 and CDR2 (germline): MRHNA, SNTAGT. The CDR3 is CASSGRNEQFF. Written as DNA, the CDR3 is TGTGCCAGCAGTGGGAGGAATGAGCAGTTCTTC.

The chain carries TRBV20-1 and TRBJ2-4; possible D gene TRBD1, 5 bases. Germline CDR1 is DFQATT and CDR2 is SNEGSKA (reference sequence). The V gene lost 6 bases and the J gene lost 5 bases, with 8 bases spanning the gap. There are 11 residues in the CDR3. CDR3 in amino acids: CSADSENIQYF. Written as DNA, the CDR3 is TGCAGTGCCGACAGCGAAAACATTCAGTACTTC.

A few counts support this clone. The rearrangement uses TRBV13 and TRBJ1-2; a weak D match, TRBD1 (6 bases). The CDR3 has 14 residues. V lost 4 bases and J 4 bases, leaving 13 bases between the germline ends. Germline CDR1 PRHDT, CDR2 FYEKMQ (reference sequence). CDR3 sequence (DNA): TGTGCCAGCAGCTCCAAAGGGGGGGCCTATGGCTACACCTTC. It translates to CASSSKGGAYGYTF.

The gene calls are TRBV6-5 and TRBJ1-2, with D unresolved. The CDR3 runs 14 residues. Per the germline V gene, CDR1 is MNHEY and CDR2 is SVGAGI. Trimming left V 0 bases short and J 7 bases short, with 12 bases between. The DNA for the CDR3 is TGTGCCAGCAGTTACTCCGGCATTGGGAGTGGCTACACCTTC. Amino acid sequence: CASSYSGIGSGYTF.

The gene calls are TRBV7-2 and TRBJ1-4; TRBD1 might be the D (6 bases). Germline V lookup: CDR1 SGHTA, CDR2 FQGNSA. V shed 1 base and J shed 6 bases, with 18 bases lying between them. The CDR3 is 17 residues long. CDR3 region: CASSLVAWGAGDEKLFF. The CDR3 nucleotides are TGTGCCAGCAGCTTAGTGGCGTGGGGGGCGGGAGATGAAAAACTGTTTTTT.

This chain links TRBV5-6 with TRBJ2-1; TRBD1 matches at 9 bases. CDR3 length: 15 amino acids. CDR1 is SGHDT and CDR2 is YYEEEE in the germline V gene. V trimming: 3 bases; J trimming: 7 bases; junction bases outside the gene matches: 8. In DNA, the CDR3 is TGTGCCAGCAGCTCGGGGGACAGGGTTAGGAATGAGCAGTTCTTC. It encodes CASSSGDRVRNEQFF.

The V gene is TRBV28, the J gene TRBJ2-1; 11 bases are shared with TRBD2. The V gene's germline CDR1 is MDHEN and CDR2 SYDVKM. The CDR3 has 13 amino acids. V trimming: 8 bases; J trimming: 4 bases; junction bases outside the gene matches: 1. CDR3 residues: CASLAGGYNEQFF. CDR3 DNA: TGTGCCAGCCTAGCGGGAGGTTACAATGAGCAGTTCTTC.

Concerning this clone: Other DNA variants within this sample encode the same CDR3. The V and J genes are TRBV5-1 and TRBJ2-3; TRBD1 or TRBD2 may be the D gene (5 bases each). Germline lookup yields CDR1 SGHRS and CDR2 YFSETQ. The V and J ends lost 3 bases and 2 bases respectively, with 13 bases between them. The CDR3 sequence is 15 residues long. CDR3: CASSSSGAYTDTQYF. The CDR3 DNA follows: TGCGCCAGCAGCTCTTCCGGGGCCTACACAGATACGCAGTATTTT.

About this clone: Other DNA sequences in this specimen translate into the identical CDR3. V is TRBV19 and J is TRBJ2-7; TRBD1 agrees at 7 bases. The CDR3 is 14 amino acids. CDR1 and CDR2 from the germline V gene are LNHDA and SQIVND (reference sequence). V was pared by 5 bases and J by 2 bases, with 6 bases of the junction left unmatched. Here the CDR3 DNA reads TGTGCCAGTAGTCCAAGGACAGGTGCCTACGAGCAGTACTTC. Translated: CASSPRTGAYEQYF.

CDR3 in amino acids: CASSPLVGAETQYF. CDR3 DNA sequence: TGTGCCAGCAGCCCGTTAGTTGGGGCCGAGACCCAGTACTTC. The rearrangement uses TRBV7-9 and TRBJ2-5, with D maybe TRBD1 (5 bases). Trimming took off 5 bases at V and 5 bases at J, with 15 bases between the two ends. This CDR3 has 14 residues. Looked up from germline, CDR1 is SEHNR and CDR2 is FQNEAQ (reference sequence).

The chain has TRBV18 and TRBJ2-2; a weak D match, TRBD2 (6 bases). This CDR3 has 15 amino acids. Trimming pared 2 bases from V and 4 bases from J, leaving 11 bases between. From germline, CDR1 is KGHSH and CDR2 LQKENI. The DNA of the CDR3 is TGTGCCAGCTCACCAACGGGGGAAAGCACCGGGGAGCTGTTTTTT. This gives the protein CASSPTGESTGELFF.

V and J are TRBV6-6 and TRBJ1-5, with 8 bases aligning to TRBD1. Germline values: CDR1 MNHNY, CDR2 SVGAGI (reference sequence). CDR3 size: 14 residues. V shed 7 bases, J shed 3 bases, and the junction held 5 bases outside the gene matches. CDR3 in amino acids: CASNRQGLNQPQHF. The CDR3 DNA reads as TGTGCCAGCAACCGACAGGGGCTCAATCAGCCCCAGCATTTT.